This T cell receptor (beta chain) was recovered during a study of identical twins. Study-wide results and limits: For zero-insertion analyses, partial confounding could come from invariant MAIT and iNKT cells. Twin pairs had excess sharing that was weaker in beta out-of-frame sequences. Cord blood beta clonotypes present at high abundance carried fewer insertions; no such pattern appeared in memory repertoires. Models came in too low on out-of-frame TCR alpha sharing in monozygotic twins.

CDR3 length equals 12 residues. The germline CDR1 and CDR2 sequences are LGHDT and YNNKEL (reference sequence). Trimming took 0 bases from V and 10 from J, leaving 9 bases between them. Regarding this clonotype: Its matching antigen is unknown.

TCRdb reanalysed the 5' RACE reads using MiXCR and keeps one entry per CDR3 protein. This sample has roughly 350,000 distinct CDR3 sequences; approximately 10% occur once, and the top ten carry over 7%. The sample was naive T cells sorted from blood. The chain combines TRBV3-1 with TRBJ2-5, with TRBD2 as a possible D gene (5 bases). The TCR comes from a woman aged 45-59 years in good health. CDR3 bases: TGTGCCAGCAGCCAAGAAACGGGGAACCAGTACTTC. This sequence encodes CASSQETGNQYF.